This is a list of T cell receptor beta chains from one sample in a study of human T cells and chemical hapten exposure. TCRdb re-called the RACE reads through MiXCR, storing one row per CDR3 protein. Of some 110,000 distinct CDR3 sequences in the sample, about 34% are singletons; the top ten hold roughly 2.5%. The sample here was whole blood, taken in connection with sensitization to the hapten diphenylcyclopropenone (DPC). These receptors were collected from a man in his forties with alopecia areata. Some clones in this sample may be carry-over from other donors' samples. Both conserved end residues are part of each CDR3. D genes are given only for firm matches. Size is omitted from some rows. Given values are once, few, many or a class for expanded clones.

clone_size: .; v_call: TRBV20-1; d_call: .; j_call: TRBJ2-7; cdr3_nt: TGCAGTGCTAGAGAAGTTTACGAGCAGTACTTC; cdr3_aa: CSAREVYEQYF
clone_size: .; v_call: TRBV6-2/TRBV6-3; d_call: .; j_call: TRBJ2-1; cdr3_nt: TGTGCCAGCAGAGTTTACAATGAGCAGTTCTTC; cdr3_aa: CASRVYNEQFF
clone_size: .; v_call: TRBV4-3; d_call: .; j_call: TRBJ1-1; cdr3_nt: TGCGCCAGCAGCCCCATTCCCATGCGCACTGAAGCTTTCTTT; cdr3_aa: CASSPIPMRTEAFF
clone_size: few; v_call: TRBV7-9; d_call: .; j_call: TRBJ2-1; cdr3_nt: TGTGCCAGCAGCTTAGCTCCTGGCCTGAGCTCCTACAATGAGCAGTTCTTC; cdr3_aa: CASSLAPGLSSYNEQFF
clone_size: .; v_call: TRBV7-2; d_call: TRBD2; j_call: TRBJ2-3; cdr3_nt: TGTGCCAGCAGCCTCTCCGGGACTAGCTATTCTAGCACAGATACGCAGTATTTT; cdr3_aa: CASSLSGTSYSSTDTQYF
clone_size: .; v_call: TRBV21-1; d_call: .; j_call: TRBJ1-1; cdr3_nt: TGTGCCAGCAACAAACAAGGGGGAGGTCAGGATATGAACACTGAAGCTTTCTTT; cdr3_aa: CASNKQGGGQDMNTEAFF
clone_size: few; v_call: TRBV11-2; d_call: TRBD1; j_call: TRBJ2-4; cdr3_nt: TGTGCCAGCAGCCGAGGACAGGGAGAAAACATTCAGTACTTC; cdr3_aa: CASSRGQGENIQYF
clone_size: .; v_call: TRBV14; d_call: .; j_call: TRBJ2-3; cdr3_nt: TGTGCCAGCAGCCAATACCAGGGCACAGATACGCAGTATTTT; cdr3_aa: CASSQYQGTDTQYF
clone_size: few; v_call: TRBV12-3/TRBV12-4; d_call: .; j_call: TRBJ2-6; cdr3_nt: TGTGCCAGCAGCTACCAGGGGTCTGGGGCCAACGTCCTGACTTTC; cdr3_aa: CASSYQGSGANVLTF
clone_size: once; v_call: TRBV29-1; d_call: .; j_call: TRBJ2-7; cdr3_nt: TGCAGCGTCGGCCGTACCTACGAGCAGTACTTC; cdr3_aa: CSVGRTYEQYF